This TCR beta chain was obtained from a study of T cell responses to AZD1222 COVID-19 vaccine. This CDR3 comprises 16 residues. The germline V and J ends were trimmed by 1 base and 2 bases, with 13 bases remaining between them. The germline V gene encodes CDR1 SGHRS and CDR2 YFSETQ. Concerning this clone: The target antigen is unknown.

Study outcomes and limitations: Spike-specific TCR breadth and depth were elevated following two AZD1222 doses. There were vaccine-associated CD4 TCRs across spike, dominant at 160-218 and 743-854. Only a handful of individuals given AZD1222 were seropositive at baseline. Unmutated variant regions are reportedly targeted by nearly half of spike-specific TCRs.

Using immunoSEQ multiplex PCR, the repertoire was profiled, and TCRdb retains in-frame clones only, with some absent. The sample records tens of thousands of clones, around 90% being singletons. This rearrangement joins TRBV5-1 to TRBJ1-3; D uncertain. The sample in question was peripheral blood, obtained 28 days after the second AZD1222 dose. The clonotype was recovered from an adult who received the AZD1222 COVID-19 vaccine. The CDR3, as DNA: TGCGCCAGCAGCTTGCACGACTCAGGAGCTGGAAACACCATATATTTT. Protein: CASSLHDSGAGNTIYF.